A selection of T cell receptor beta chains follows, all from one sample in a study of cytotoxic CD8 clonotypes in ibrutinib-treated CLL. The method was immunoSEQ multiplex PCR; TCRdb's version includes in-frame clones alone and lacks a portion of them. The sample lists around 140,000 clones; around 76% were seen once. The input for sequencing was PBMCs, taken after 24 months of ibrutinib treatment. These receptors all come from a human donor with chronic lymphocytic leukemia. Both conserved end residues are part of each CDR3. The D gene is left open where the match is weak. Where a row states a size, it is once, few, many or the class of an expanded clone; other rows omit it.

D: TRBD1; J: TRBJ1-1; V: TRBV5-1; size: once; DNA: TGCGCCAGCAGCTCCGACAGGGGGTTTCGCGAAGCTTTCTTT; CDR3: CASSSDRGFREAFF
D: -; J: TRBJ1-4; V: TRBV19; size: -; DNA: TGTGCCTCGGGGTGGGAAAAACTGTTTTTT; CDR3: CASGWEKLFF
D: -; J: TRBJ2-2; V: TRBV27; size: -; DNA: TGTGCCAGCACCCCTGGACCTGGGGAGCTGTTTTTT; CDR3: CASTPGPGELFF
D: -; J: TRBJ1-6; V: TRBV13; size: -; DNA: TGTGCCAGCAGCTTAGAGGCCGGGCCGCGTTCACCCCTCCACTTT; CDR3: CASSLEAGPRSPLHF
D: -; J: TRBJ2-7; V: TRBV9; size: -; DNA: TGTGCCAGCAGCGTAGGGGTGACGGGTGTATGGTACGAGCAGTACTTC; CDR3: CASSVGVTGVWYEQYF
D: -; J: TRBJ1-1; V: TRBV27; size: once; DNA: TGTGCCAGCAGTCCCCTCCTTGGGCAGGGGAGGGCTGAAGCTTTCTTT; CDR3: CASSPLLGQGRAEAFF
D: -; J: TRBJ1-3; V: TRBV28; size: -; DNA: TGTGCCAGCGTGGGAGCTGGAAACACCATATATTTT; CDR3: CASVGAGNTIYF
D: -; J: TRBJ2-5; V: TRBV18; size: -; DNA: TGTGCCAGCTCACCACCCGCAGGCCCAGAGACCCAGTACTTC; CDR3: CASSPPAGPETQYF
D: -; J: TRBJ2-3; V: TRBV6-6; size: -; DNA: TGTGCCAGCAGTTACCAGGGCCCAGATACGCAGTATTTT; CDR3: CASSYQGPDTQYF
D: -; J: TRBJ2-7; V: TRBV18; size: -; DNA: TGTGCCAGCTCACAGGCGAGCAGGGATGACGAGCAGTACTTC; CDR3: CASSQASRDDEQYF
D: -; J: TRBJ2-7; V: TRBV7-2; size: once; DNA: TGTGCCAGCAGCTTAGGGTCTAGCGCAACCTACGAGCAGTACTTC; CDR3: CASSLGSSATYEQYF
D: -; J: TRBJ1-4; V: TRBV7-6; size: -; DNA: TGTGCCAGCAGCTACCCGGATGGAGAAAAACTGTTTTTT; CDR3: CASSYPDGEKLFF
D: -; J: TRBJ2-7; V: TRBV28; size: few; DNA: TGTGCCAGCAGATGGGGTCTCGGCGAGCAGTACTTC; CDR3: CASRWGLGEQYF
D: -; J: TRBJ1-2; V: TRBV30; size: -; DNA: TGTGCCTGGACCCTAACAGGCCCCTTTAGGGGCTACACCTTC; CDR3: CAWTLTGPFRGYTF
D: TRBD2; J: TRBJ2-2; V: TRBV6-4; size: -; DNA: TGTGCCAGCAGGCGGGAGTGGTACACCGGGGAGCTGTTTTTT; CDR3: CASRREWYTGELFF
D: -; J: TRBJ2-3; V: TRBV5-8; size: once; DNA: TGTGCCAGCAGCTTGGCCAGTGTCAGGGGAACAGATACGCAGTATTTT; CDR3: CASSLASVRGTDTQYF
D: -; J: TRBJ2-7; V: TRBV5-1; size: -; DNA: TGCGCCAGCAGCTTGGCCGGGCAGGGATGGTATTCCGAGCAGTACTTC; CDR3: CASSLAGQGWYSEQYF
D: -; J: TRBJ1-5; V: TRBV7-9; size: -; DNA: TGTGCCAGCAGCTTAGCCGGTCAGGAGCCCCAGCATTTT; CDR3: CASSLAGQEPQHF
D: -; J: TRBJ1-5; V: TRBV7-2; size: few; DNA: TGTGCCAGCAGCTTACGAGGTAATCAGCCCCAGCATTTT; CDR3: CASSLRGNQPQHF
D: -; J: TRBJ2-2; V: TRBV5-1; size: -; DNA: TGCGCCAGCAGCTTGGTGCCGGGATATACCGGGGAGCTGTTTTTT; CDR3: CASSLVPGYTGELFF
D: TRBD2; J: TRBJ2-7; V: TRBV9; size: few; DNA: TGTGCCAGCAGCGTAGGCGGGAGGGCCTCCGAGCAGTACTTC; CDR3: CASSVGGRASEQYF
D: -; J: TRBJ2-2; V: TRBV9; size: -; DNA: TGTGCCAGCAGCGTAGGTGGTAGCGATCTTTCCGGGGAGCTGTTTTTT; CDR3: CASSVGGSDLSGELFF
D: TRBD1; J: TRBJ2-3; V: TRBV6-1; size: few; DNA: TGTGCCAGCATCCCCAGGGGGCAAGATACGCAGTATTTT; CDR3: CASIPRGQDTQYF
D: -; J: TRBJ2-1; V: TRBV21-1; size: -; DNA: TGTGCCAGCACCCAGGGGTGGTTATACAATGAGCAGTTCTTC; CDR3: CASTQGWLYNEQFF
D: -; J: TRBJ2-3; V: TRBV4-1; size: -; DNA: TGCGCCAGCAGCCAAGGGGTGGTGAAGAACAGGGCGCAGTATTTT; CDR3: CASSQGVVKNRAQYF
D: -; J: TRBJ2-3; V: TRBV9; size: -; DNA: TGTGCCAGCAGCGTAGGGTCGGGTCCTAGCACAGATACGCAGTATTTT; CDR3: CASSVGSGPSTDTQYF
D: -; J: TRBJ1-4; V: TRBV28; size: -; DNA: TGTGCCACCACAGGAGAGGGTGAAAAACTGTTTTTT; CDR3: CATTGEGEKLFF
D: -; J: TRBJ2-7; V: TRBV4-2; size: -; DNA: TGTGCCAGCAGCCAAGGTCCCGCGGGGACTGACCTGAGGGAGCAGTACTTC; CDR3: CASSQGPAGTDLREQYF
D: -; J: TRBJ2-2; V: TRBV7-2; size: -; DNA: TGTGCCAGCAGCCCCTGGGCCTTGGGAGGCGGGGAGCTGTTTTTT; CDR3: CASSPWALGGGELFF
D: -; J: TRBJ1-6; V: TRBV28; size: -; DNA: TGTGCCAGCAGTCGGGGGGGTGTTTCCTATAATTCACCCCTCCACTTT; CDR3: CASSRGGVSYNSPLHF
D: -; J: TRBJ2-7; V: TRBV19; size: -; DNA: TGTGCCAGTAGGGGGGCTTCTGTAAACGAGCAGTACTTC; CDR3: CASRGASVNEQYF
D: -; J: TRBJ1-5; V: TRBV6-5; size: -; DNA: TGTGCCAGCAGTGCGGGGGGCAATCAGCCCCAGCATTTT; CDR3: CASSAGGNQPQHF
D: -; J: TRBJ2-7; V: TRBV2; size: -; DNA: TGTGCCACACGGGGGTTAGGTCCATCGCAGTACTTC; CDR3: CATRGLGPSQYF
D: -; J: TRBJ2-6; V: TRBV5-5; size: -; DNA: TGTGCCAGCAGCCGGGACAACCTTGTGGCCAACGTCCTGACTTTC; CDR3: CASSRDNLVANVLTF
D: TRBD2; J: TRBJ2-7; V: TRBV11-2; size: -; DNA: TGTGCCAGCAGCTCCCCCCTGGGGGGGGGTACTTCCTACGAGCAGTACTTC; CDR3: CASSSPLGGGTSYEQYF